The T cell receptor beta chain described here comes from a study of CD8+ T cells in alopecia areata (dated by TCRdb to the late 2010s). With respect to the entire study: The treated patients took part in an open-label pilot trial in which moderate-to-severe alopecia areata was treated with oral tofacitinib at 5 to 10 mg twice daily. RNA came from the PAXgene miRNA kit for fixed scalp, the miRNeasy kit for PBMCs, and the RNeasy kit for mouse skin. Human TCRbeta sequencing covered scalp tissue and sorted CD4+ and CD8+ peripheral blood T cells from patchy and totalis/universalis alopecia areata patients and healthy controls. Patients received tofacitinib for 6 to 18 months and were then followed off drug for 6 months to check for delayed response and recurrence. TCRbeta CDR3 regions were amplified by immunoSEQ multiplex PCR using 35 Vbeta forward and 13 Jbeta reverse primers. Disease severity in treated patients was measured with the SALT score, which quantifies the percentage of affected scalp surface area. In both human patients and the C3H/HeJ mouse model, the study applied high-throughput TCRbeta sequencing to look at T cell clonal expansion in alopecia areata. Clonality in the scalp was compared among normal scalp (n=4), patchy alopecia areata scalp (n=8), and alopecia totalis/universalis scalp (n=8). Patients on tofacitinib were biopsied at baseline and after 4 and 24 weeks of treatment, and several of the patients also had a later scalp biopsy. What the work shows at the level of the full study, not this receptor alone: The treated cohort was small, with a single nonresponder, so links between baseline CD8+ expansion and response need larger studies. During tofacitinib treatment, many expanded lesional clones stuck around in both scalp and blood, and this persistence may partly explain why relapse happens after treatment is stopped. Higher clonality and more expanded CD8+ clones were observed in lesional scalp than in normal scalp, particularly in alopecia totalis/universalis, a finding suggestive of antigenic drive. Resident alphabeta T cells in normal human skin are also sequenced, complicating scalp TCR repertoire analysis, unlike mouse skin dominated by gammadelta T cells. Tofacitinib significantly decreased scalp clonality and the number of expanded CD8+ clones among the top 100 scalp clones. Shared TCR sequences between patients were less evident than in mice, which may be partly attributable to HLA diversity in the patient population.

The CDR3 contains 17 residues, cysteine and phenylalanine counted. Only CDR3 DNA is held: 51 bases, read in frame from base 1. Reading the germline V gene (reference sequence) gives CDR1 SGHNT and CDR2 YYREEE. V is shortened by 4 bases, J by 0 bases, and the region joining them spans 16 bases. Libraries were prepared through the immunoSEQ multiplex PCR assay. RNA was extracted from all samples and reverse transcribed into cDNA, which served as template for TCR sequencing. SuperScript III was used for first-strand cDNA synthesis, primed with a 2:1 mix of oligo-dT and random hexamers. Amplification bias was assessed with a synthetic immune receptor repertoire, and residual bias was removed computationally. On the study's bioinformatics: Raw reads were preprocessed to remove errors, and CDR3 was defined by IMGT conventions from the conserved cysteine to phenylalanine. Clonality was computed by normalizing Shannon entropy by log2 of the number of productive unique TCRs and subtracting the result from 1. CD4 or CD8 identity of scalp clones was inferred by cross-referencing scalp TCRbeta sequences with sorted blood CD4 and CD8 repertoires. Drawn from immuneACCESS, this table holds only the in-frame rearrangements with V and J called that TCRdb kept. Clones are partly lost; checked studies trace under half to an unresolved V gene and leave the rest unexplained. That table furnishes V, J and clone size, whereas the DNA furnished D and trimming. This sample comprises 150,000 to 200,000 clones, around 71% of them detected only once. The leading ten clones occupy 0.9% to 1% of the sample.

On this clone itself: What this receptor recognizes is not known. It has no much larger one-base neighbor in the sample; base qualities were not kept.

Taken with the paper, the label for time point translates to: more than 3 weeks on oral tofacitinib. Interpreted using the paper, the treatment or condition label stands for: oral pan-JAK inhibitor, 5-10 mg twice daily. From alopecia areata patients, peripheral blood was collected along with lesional scalp punch biopsies. After PBMCs were isolated by density centrifugation and stained for CD3, CD4 and CD8, a FACSAria was used to sort CD4+ and CD8+ T cells. This TCR derives from a human donor with alopecia areata. Rearrangement joined TRBV5-4 to TRBJ2-2, and possibly TRBD1, on 6 matching bases. This sample comprised CD4+ T cells sorted from blood, obtained at week 4, from a patient treated with tofacitinib. The CDR3 here reads CASSPPRTDTNTGELFF. The DNA is TGTGCCAGCAGCCCACCTCGGACAGACACGAACACCGGGGAGCTGTTTTTT. When the CDR3 is completed using the reference TRBV5-4 and TRBJ2-2 genes on either side, the full variable domain is ETGVTQSPTHLIKTRGQQVTLRCSSQSGHNTVSWYQQALGQGPQFIFQYYREEENGRGNFPPRFSGLQFPNYSSELNVNALELDDSALYLCASSPPRTDTNTGELFFGEGSRLTVL.